This T cell receptor beta chain came from a study of vaccination and CD4 T cells after COVID-19. Germline trimming cut 6 bases from V and 4 bases from J; bases unmatched to any gene: 6. The V gene's germline CDR1 is DFQATT and CDR2 SNEGSKA (reference sequence). The CDR3 loop spans 13 amino acids. Treatment of the sample: approximately 9-day PBMC culture with coronavirus spike peptide pools or control peptides (ViraFEST assay). ViraFEST sequenced TCRs after peptide-pool expansion of antigen-specific T cells. With 8.5 to 10 ug/ml peptide pools and 9.5 to 10 IU/ml IL-2, PBMCs were cultured at 2 million to 2.5 million per well. Sequence data for DNA of cultured CD4+ T cells were generated by the Oncomine TCR Beta short-read assay. Investigators isolated genomic DNA from cultured CD4+ T cells. MiXCR, run by TCRdb on the PCR reads, gives a single entry per CDR3 protein. This table has 4,500 to 6,000 distinct CDR3 sequences, more than 75% appearing once.

The study's findings and limits: Median counts of SARS-CoV-2-reactive clonotypes increased from around 20 to 38; this difference was not significant.

Note on this clonotype: The antigen remains unidentified.

This clonotype originated in a human donor who had recovered from COVID-19. This sequence joins TRBV20-1 and TRBJ2-3; 8 nucleotides match TRBD1. The specimen was CD4+ T cells from blood, cultured in vitro. CDR3 coding DNA: TGCAGTGCCAAGAGGACAGGGCCAGATACGCAGTATTTT. It specifies CSAKRTGPDTQYF.